This T cell receptor (beta chain) comes out of a study of spatial heterogeneity in lung cancer. V lost 0 bases to trimming and J lost 0 bases, with 13 bases between them. This CDR3 comprises 17 residues. The V gene's germline CDR1 is MGHRA and CDR2 YSYEKL. By sample share, this clonotype is medium-sized. No antigen is known for it. General study points: Tracking of tumor mutation counts was seen in expanded intratumoral alpha and beta TCR counts.

All TCR cDNA molecules were individually tagged with a unique molecular identifier. TCRdb reprocessed the 5' RACE reads with MiXCR, giving one entry per CDR3 protein. The repertoire includes 8,300 or so distinct CDR3 sequences, about 8% of them detected once, and 4.2% sits in the top ten. The time point: sample taken at primary tumor resection. Patients with untreated early-stage non-small cell lung cancer, numbering 55 to 80, were the donors. V usage is TRBV4-1 and J usage is TRBJ2-3, with D tentatively TRBD2 (7 bases). Sequences were derived from lung tumor tissue, sampled at surgery. This clonotype originated in a male donor with early-stage non-small cell lung cancer. The CDR3 coding sequence is TGCGCCAGCAGCCAAGAAGGGGGGGCATCTAGCACAGATACGCAGTATTTT. Its protein product is CASSQEGGASSTDTQYF.